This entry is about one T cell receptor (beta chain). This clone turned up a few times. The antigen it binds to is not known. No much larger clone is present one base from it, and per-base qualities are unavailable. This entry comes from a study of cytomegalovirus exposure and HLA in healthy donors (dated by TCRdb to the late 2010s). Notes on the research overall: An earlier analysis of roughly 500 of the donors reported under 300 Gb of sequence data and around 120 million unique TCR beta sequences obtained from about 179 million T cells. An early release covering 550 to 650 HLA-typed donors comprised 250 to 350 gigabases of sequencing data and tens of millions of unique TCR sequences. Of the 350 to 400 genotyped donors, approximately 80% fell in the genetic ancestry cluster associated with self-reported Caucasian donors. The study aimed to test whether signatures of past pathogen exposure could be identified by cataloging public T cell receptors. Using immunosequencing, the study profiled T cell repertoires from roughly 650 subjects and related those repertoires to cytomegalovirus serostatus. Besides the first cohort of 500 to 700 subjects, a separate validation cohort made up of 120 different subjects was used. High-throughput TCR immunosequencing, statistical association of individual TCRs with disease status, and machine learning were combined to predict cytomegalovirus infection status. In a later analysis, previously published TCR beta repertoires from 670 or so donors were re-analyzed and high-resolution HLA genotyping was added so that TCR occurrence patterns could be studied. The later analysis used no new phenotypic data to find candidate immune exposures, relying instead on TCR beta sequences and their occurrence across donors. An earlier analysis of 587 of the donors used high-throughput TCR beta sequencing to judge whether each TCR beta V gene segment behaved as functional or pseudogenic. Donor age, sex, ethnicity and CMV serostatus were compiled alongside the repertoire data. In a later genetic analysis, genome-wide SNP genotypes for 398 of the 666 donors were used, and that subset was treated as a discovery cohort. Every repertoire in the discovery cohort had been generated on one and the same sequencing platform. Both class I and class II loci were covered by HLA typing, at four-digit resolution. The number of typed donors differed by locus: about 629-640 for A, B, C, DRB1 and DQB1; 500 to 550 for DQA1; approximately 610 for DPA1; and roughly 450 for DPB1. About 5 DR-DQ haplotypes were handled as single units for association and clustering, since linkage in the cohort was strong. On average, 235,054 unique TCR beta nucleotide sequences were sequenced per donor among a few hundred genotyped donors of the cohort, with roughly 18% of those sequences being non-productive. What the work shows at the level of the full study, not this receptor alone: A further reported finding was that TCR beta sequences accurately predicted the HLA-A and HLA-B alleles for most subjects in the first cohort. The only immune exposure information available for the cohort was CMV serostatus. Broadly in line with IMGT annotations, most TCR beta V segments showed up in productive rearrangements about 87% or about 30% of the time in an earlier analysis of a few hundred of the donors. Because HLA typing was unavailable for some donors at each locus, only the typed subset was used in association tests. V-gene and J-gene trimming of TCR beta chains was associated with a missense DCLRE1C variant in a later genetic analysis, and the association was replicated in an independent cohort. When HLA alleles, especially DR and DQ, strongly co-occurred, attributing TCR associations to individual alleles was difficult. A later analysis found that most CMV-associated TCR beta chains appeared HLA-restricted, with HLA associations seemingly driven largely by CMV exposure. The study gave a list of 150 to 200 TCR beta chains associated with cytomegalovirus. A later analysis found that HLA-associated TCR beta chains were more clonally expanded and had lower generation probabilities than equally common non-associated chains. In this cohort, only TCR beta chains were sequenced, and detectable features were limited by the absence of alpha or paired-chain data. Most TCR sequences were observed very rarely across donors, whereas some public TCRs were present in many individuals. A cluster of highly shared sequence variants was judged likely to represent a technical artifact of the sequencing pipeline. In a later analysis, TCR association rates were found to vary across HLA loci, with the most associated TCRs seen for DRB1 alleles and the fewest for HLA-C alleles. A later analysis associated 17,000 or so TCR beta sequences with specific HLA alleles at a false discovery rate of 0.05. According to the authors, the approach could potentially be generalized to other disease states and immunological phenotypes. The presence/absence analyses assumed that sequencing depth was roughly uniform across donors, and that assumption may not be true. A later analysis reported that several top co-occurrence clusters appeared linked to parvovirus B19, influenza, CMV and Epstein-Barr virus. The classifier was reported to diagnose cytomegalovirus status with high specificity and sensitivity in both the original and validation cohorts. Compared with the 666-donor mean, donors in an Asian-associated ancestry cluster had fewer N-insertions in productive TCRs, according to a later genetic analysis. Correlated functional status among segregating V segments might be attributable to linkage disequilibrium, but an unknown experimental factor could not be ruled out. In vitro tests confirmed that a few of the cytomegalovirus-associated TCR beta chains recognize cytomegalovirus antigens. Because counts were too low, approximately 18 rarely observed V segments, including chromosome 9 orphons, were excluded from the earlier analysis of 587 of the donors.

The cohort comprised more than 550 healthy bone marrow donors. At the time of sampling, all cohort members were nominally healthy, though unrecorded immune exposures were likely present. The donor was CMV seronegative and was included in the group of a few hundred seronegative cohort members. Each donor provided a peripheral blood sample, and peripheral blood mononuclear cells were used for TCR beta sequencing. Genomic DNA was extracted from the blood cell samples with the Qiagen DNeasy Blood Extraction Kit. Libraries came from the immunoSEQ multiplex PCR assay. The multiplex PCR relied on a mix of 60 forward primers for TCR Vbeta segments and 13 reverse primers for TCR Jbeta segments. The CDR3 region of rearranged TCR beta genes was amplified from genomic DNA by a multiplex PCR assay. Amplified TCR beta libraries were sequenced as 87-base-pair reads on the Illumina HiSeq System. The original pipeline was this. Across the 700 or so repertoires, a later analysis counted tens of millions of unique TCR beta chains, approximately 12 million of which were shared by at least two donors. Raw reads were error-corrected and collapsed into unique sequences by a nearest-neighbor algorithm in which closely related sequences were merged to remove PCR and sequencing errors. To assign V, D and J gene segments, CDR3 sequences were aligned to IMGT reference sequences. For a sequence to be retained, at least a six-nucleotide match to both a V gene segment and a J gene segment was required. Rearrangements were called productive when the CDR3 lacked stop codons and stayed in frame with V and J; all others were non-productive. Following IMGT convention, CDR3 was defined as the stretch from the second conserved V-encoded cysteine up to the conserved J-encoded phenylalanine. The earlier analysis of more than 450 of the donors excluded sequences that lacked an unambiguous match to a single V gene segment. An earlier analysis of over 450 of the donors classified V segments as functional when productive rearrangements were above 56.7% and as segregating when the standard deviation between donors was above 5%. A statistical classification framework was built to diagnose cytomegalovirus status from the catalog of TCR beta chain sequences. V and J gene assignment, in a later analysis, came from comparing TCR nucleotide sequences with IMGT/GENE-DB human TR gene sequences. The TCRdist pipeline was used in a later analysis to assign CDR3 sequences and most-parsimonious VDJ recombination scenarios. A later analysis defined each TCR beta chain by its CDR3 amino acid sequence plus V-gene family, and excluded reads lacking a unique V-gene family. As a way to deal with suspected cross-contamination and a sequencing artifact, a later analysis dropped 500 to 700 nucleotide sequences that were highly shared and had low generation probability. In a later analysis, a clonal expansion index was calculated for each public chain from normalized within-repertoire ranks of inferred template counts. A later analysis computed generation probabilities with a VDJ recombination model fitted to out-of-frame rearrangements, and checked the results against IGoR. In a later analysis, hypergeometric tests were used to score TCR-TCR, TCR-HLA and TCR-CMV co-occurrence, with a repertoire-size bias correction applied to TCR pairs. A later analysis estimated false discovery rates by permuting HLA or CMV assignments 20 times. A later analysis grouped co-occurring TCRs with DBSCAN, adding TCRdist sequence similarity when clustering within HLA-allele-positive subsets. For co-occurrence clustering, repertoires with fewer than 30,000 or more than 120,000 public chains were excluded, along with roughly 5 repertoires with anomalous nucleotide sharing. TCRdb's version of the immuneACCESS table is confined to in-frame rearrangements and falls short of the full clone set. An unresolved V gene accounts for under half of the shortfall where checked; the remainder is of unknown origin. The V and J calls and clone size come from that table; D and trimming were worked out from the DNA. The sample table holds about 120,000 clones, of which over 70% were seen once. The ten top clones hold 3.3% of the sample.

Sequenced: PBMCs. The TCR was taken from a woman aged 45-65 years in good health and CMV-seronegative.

The CDR3 loop reads CASSLAMDTQYF. The sequenced DNA is TGCGCCAGCAGCTTGGCCATGGATACGCAGTATTTT. Rearrangement joined TRBV5-1 to TRBJ2-3; confidence is insufficient to name the D gene. The CDR3 has 12 amino acids, counting the end cysteine and phenylalanine. The sequence is cut down to CDR3 DNA, 36 bases in frame from base 1. CDR1 and CDR2 were assigned from the germline V gene as SGHRS and YFSETQ. V sheds 0 bases and J sheds 6 bases, leaving 5 bases between their ends.